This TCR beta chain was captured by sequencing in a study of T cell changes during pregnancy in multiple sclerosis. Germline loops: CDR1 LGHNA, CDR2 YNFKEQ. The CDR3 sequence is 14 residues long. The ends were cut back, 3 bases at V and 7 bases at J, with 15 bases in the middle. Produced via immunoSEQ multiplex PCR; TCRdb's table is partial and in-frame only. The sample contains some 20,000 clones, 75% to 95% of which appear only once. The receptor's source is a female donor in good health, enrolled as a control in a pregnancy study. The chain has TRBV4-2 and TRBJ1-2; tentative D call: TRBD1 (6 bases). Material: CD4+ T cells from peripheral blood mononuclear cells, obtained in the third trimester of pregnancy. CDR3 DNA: TGTGCCAGCAGCCAGAGGAGGGGGGGCTCTGGCTACACCTTC. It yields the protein CASSQRRGGSGYTF.